This TCR beta chain is drawn from a study of beta chain features in type 1 diabetes. Study results and caveats: TCRB CDR3s from Type 1 diabetes patients were moderately but significantly shorter in all four CD4+ subsets.

Germline V gene lookup returns CDR1 MNHNS and CDR2 SASEGT. Between the trimmed V and J ends, which lost 3 bases and 3 bases, there was a span of 9 bases. This CDR3 has 13 residues. This clone was seen a handful of times. Its target is not known. Of the isolated RNA, all was reverse transcribed, and so the sequenced material was expressed TCRB transcripts. Profiling relied on immunoSEQ multiplex PCR, and the TCRdb table lists in-frame clones only, not all of them. The data hold about 390,000 clones, with around 10% observed a single time. Specimen: central memory CD4+ T cells from blood. The gene calls are TRBV6-1 and TRBJ2-7, with D maybe TRBD2 (5 bases). The TCR comes from a man aged 25-45 years with type 1 diabetes. The CDR3 loop reads CASSETRDYEQYF. CDR3 nucleotides: TGTGCCAGCAGTGAGACCCGGGACTACGAGCAGTACTTC.